This record looks at one T cell receptor beta chain sequence and its context. The sample is drawn from a study of blood T cell repertoires in COVID-19. TCRdb's copy holds only in-frame clones and misses some; the assay was immunoSEQ multiplex PCR. This table has fewer than 200,000 clones, roughly 86% appearing once. In germline, CDR1 is KGHSH, CDR2 LQKENI. This CDR3 contains 13 residues. V was shortened by 2 bases and J by 8 bases, with 12 bases between the two germline ends. This chain connects TRBV18 to TRBJ1-2; maybe TRBD1 (6 bases). Input material: peripheral blood. This clonotype originated in a man aged 35-49 years with active or convalescent COVID-19. The CDR3 region is CASSPGGADGYTF. The CDR3 nucleotides read TGTGCCAGCTCACCAGGGGGGGCGGACGGCTACACCTTC.